A selection of T cell receptor beta chains follows, all from one sample in a study of TIL therapy for anti-PD-1-resistant metastatic lung cancer. Using immunoSEQ multiplex PCR, the repertoire was profiled, and TCRdb retains in-frame clones only, with some absent. The data contain 45,000 to 60,000 clones, about three quarters of them singletons. The starting material was tumor tissue, obtained at baseline. The receptors here all came from a person between 30 and 80 years old with non-small cell lung cancer. The CDR3 runs from the conserved cysteine through the conserved F or W. A D gene is named only where the DNA matches it firmly. Size values are once, few and many counts, or a class for expanded clones, and some rows have none.

v_gene: TRBV5-1
d_gene: NA
abundance: NA
j_gene: TRBJ2-1
CDR3nt: TGCGCCAGCAACTTGTTCCGGGAGCAGGGCAATGAGCAGTTCTTC
CDR3aa: CASNLFREQGNEQFF

v_gene: TRBV5-4
d_gene: TRBD1
abundance: NA
j_gene: TRBJ2-5
CDR3nt: TGTGCCAGCAGCTTTAGGGGGCGCGGGGAGACCCAGTACTTC
CDR3aa: CASSFRGRGETQYF

v_gene: TRBV5-1
d_gene: NA
abundance: NA
j_gene: TRBJ2-6
CDR3nt: TGCGCCAGCACTCCGTCTGGGGCCAACGTCCTGACTTTC
CDR3aa: CASTPSGANVLTF

v_gene: TRBV27
d_gene: NA
abundance: NA
j_gene: TRBJ2-7
CDR3nt: TGTGCCAGCCGCCCCAGGGGGGCCTACGAGCAGTACTTC
CDR3aa: CASRPRGAYEQYF

v_gene: TRBV5-1
d_gene: NA
abundance: NA
j_gene: TRBJ2-1
CDR3nt: TGCGCCAGCAGCTTGGCACAGAGCTCCTACAATGAGCAGTTCTTC
CDR3aa: CASSLAQSSYNEQFF

v_gene: TRBV6-6
d_gene: NA
abundance: NA
j_gene: TRBJ1-1
CDR3nt: TGTGCCAGCAGTTACTCGAGGGACCATGCTTTCTTT
CDR3aa: CASSYSRDHAFF

v_gene: TRBV7-2
d_gene: NA
abundance: NA
j_gene: TRBJ2-7
CDR3nt: TGTGCCAGCAGCTTAACAGGGATCGAGCAGTACTTC
CDR3aa: CASSLTGIEQYF

v_gene: TRBV28
d_gene: NA
abundance: NA
j_gene: TRBJ2-2
CDR3nt: TGTGCCAGCACCCCCTCGTTAAGGGACACCGGGGAGCTGTTTTTT
CDR3aa: CASTPSLRDTGELFF

v_gene: TRBV4-2
d_gene: TRBD1
abundance: few
j_gene: TRBJ1-2
CDR3nt: TGTGCCAGCAGCCAAGAAGAGACAGGGGGCTATGGCTACACCTTC
CDR3aa: CASSQEETGGYGYTF

v_gene: TRBV30
d_gene: TRBD1
abundance: few
j_gene: TRBJ1-5
CDR3nt: TGTGCCTGGAGTCCAGGGACAGGCGCGGGCAATCAGCCCCAGCATTTT
CDR3aa: CAWSPGTGAGNQPQHF

v_gene: TRBV29-1
d_gene: NA
abundance: NA
j_gene: TRBJ2-7
CDR3nt: TGCAGCGTTGACGGGCAGGGCTACGAGCAGTACTTC
CDR3aa: CSVDGQGYEQYF

v_gene: TRBV5-1
d_gene: TRBD2
abundance: NA
j_gene: TRBJ2-1
CDR3nt: TGCGCCAGCAGCTCCGGACTAGCTTACAATGAGCAGTTCTTC
CDR3aa: CASSSGLAYNEQFF

v_gene: TRBV10-3
d_gene: TRBD2
abundance: NA
j_gene: TRBJ2-3
CDR3nt: TGTGCCATCAGTGAGACACTAGCGGGAGCGGATTTT
CDR3aa: CAISETLAGADF

v_gene: TRBV6-5
d_gene: NA
abundance: NA
j_gene: TRBJ1-1
CDR3nt: TGTGCCAGCAGTTACCGAACCCGTAGGTTAAACACTGAAGCTTTCTTT
CDR3aa: CASSYRTRRLNTEAFF

v_gene: TRBV29-1
d_gene: TRBD1
abundance: NA
j_gene: TRBJ1-2
CDR3nt: TGCAGCGTTGGAGGACAGGGTGGCCCCTATGGCTACACCTTC
CDR3aa: CSVGGQGGPYGYTF

v_gene: TRBV5-1
d_gene: NA
abundance: NA
j_gene: TRBJ1-5
CDR3nt: TGCGCCAGCAGCTTCGACTTGTCGTCGCCCCAGCATTTT
CDR3aa: CASSFDLSSPQHF

v_gene: TRBV10-2
d_gene: NA
abundance: NA
j_gene: TRBJ1-5
CDR3nt: TGCGCCAGCAGGGGGGTGGGGGATCAGCCCCAGCATTTT
CDR3aa: CASRGVGDQPQHF

v_gene: TRBV28
d_gene: TRBD1
abundance: few
j_gene: TRBJ2-1
CDR3nt: TGTGCCAGCAGGAAATCGACAGGGGCTACCTACAATGAGCAGTTCTTC
CDR3aa: CASRKSTGATYNEQFF

v_gene: TRBV7-2
d_gene: NA
abundance: NA
j_gene: TRBJ1-2
CDR3nt: TGTGCCAGCAGCTTACAGGACTTTAACTATGGCTACACCTTC
CDR3aa: CASSLQDFNYGYTF

v_gene: TRBV9
d_gene: NA
abundance: NA
j_gene: TRBJ1-3
CDR3nt: TGTGCCAGCAGCTTAGGACGTGGAAACACCATATATTTT
CDR3aa: CASSLGRGNTIYF

v_gene: TRBV2
d_gene: NA
abundance: NA
j_gene: TRBJ1-4
CDR3nt: TGTGCCAGCAGTGAACAGACACTAAGGGAAAAACTGTTTTTT
CDR3aa: CASSEQTLREKLFF

v_gene: TRBV5-1
d_gene: NA
abundance: NA
j_gene: TRBJ1-3
CDR3nt: TGCGCCAGCAGCCAGGACCCCCTTGGCGTGAACACCATATATTTT
CDR3aa: CASSQDPLGVNTIYF

v_gene: TRBV4-2
d_gene: NA
abundance: few
j_gene: TRBJ2-7
CDR3nt: TGTGCCAGCAGTCTCCGGGATATACTCGACGAGCAGTACTTC
CDR3aa: CASSLRDILDEQYF

v_gene: TRBV5-6
d_gene: NA
abundance: once
j_gene: TRBJ2-7
CDR3nt: TGTGCCAGCAGCTTGTTACAGGGCACCTACGAGCAGTACTTC
CDR3aa: CASSLLQGTYEQYF

v_gene: TRBV5-8
d_gene: NA
abundance: NA
j_gene: TRBJ2-1
CDR3nt: TGTGCCAGCACCATTGGACAAAACTCCTACAATGAGCAGTTCTTC
CDR3aa: CASTIGQNSYNEQFF

v_gene: TRBV29-1
d_gene: NA
abundance: NA
j_gene: TRBJ2-7
CDR3nt: TGCAGCGCCGAGGGGACCTCCTACGAGCAGTACTTC
CDR3aa: CSAEGTSYEQYF

v_gene: TRBV7-8
d_gene: NA
abundance: NA
j_gene: TRBJ2-2
CDR3nt: TGTGCCAGCAGCTTACGGCCTTCGAACACCGGGGAGCTGTTTTTT
CDR3aa: CASSLRPSNTGELFF

v_gene: TRBV27
d_gene: NA
abundance: NA
j_gene: TRBJ1-2
CDR3nt: TGTGCCAGCAGTTTCAGCAGGCAATATGGCTACACCTTC
CDR3aa: CASSFSRQYGYTF

v_gene: TRBV10-3
d_gene: NA
abundance: NA
j_gene: TRBJ2-2
CDR3nt: TGTGCCATCATGGATCCTTTTTGGGGGTCCGGGGAGCTGTTTTTT
CDR3aa: CAIMDPFWGSGELFF

v_gene: TRBV11-2
d_gene: NA
abundance: NA
j_gene: TRBJ2-3
CDR3nt: TGTGCCAGCAGCTCACCCCCTCCAGATACGCAGTATTTT
CDR3aa: CASSSPPPDTQYF

v_gene: TRBV5-4
d_gene: TRBD2
abundance: NA
j_gene: TRBJ2-5
CDR3nt: TGTGCCAGCAGCGGAACGACTAGCTCCCAAGAGACCCAGTACTTC
CDR3aa: CASSGTTSSQETQYF

v_gene: TRBV7-2
d_gene: TRBD1
abundance: once
j_gene: TRBJ1-2
CDR3nt: TGTGCCAGCAGCTTAGCCGGGGACAGGGGTGGCTACACCTTC
CDR3aa: CASSLAGDRGGYTF